This T cell receptor (beta chain) emerged from a study of blood T cell repertoires in COVID-19. For the study at large: Donors in the United States, Italy and Spain gave samples during acute or convalescent COVID-19. Sources were T cells, B-cell-depleted T cells, or PBMCs; the material itself was cDNA or gDNA.

Trimming removed 5 bases from V and 6 bases from J, with 10 bases in between. The length of the CDR3 is 11 residues. Germline V gene sequence: CDR1 DFQATT, CDR2 SNEGSKA (reference sequence). The assay was immunoSEQ multiplex PCR, and TCRdb's table has in-frame clones only and misses some. This sample carries 180,000 or so clones, roughly 86% of them seen once, and the ten largest clones take roughly 2.6%. This receptor was taken from a man aged 35-49 years with active or convalescent COVID-19. The genes are TRBV20-1 and TRBJ1-1, with D possibly matching TRBD1 (6 bases). Sequences were obtained from peripheral blood. The chain's CDR3 is CSADRPPEAFF. For the CDR3, the DNA is TGCAGTGCTGACAGGCCCCCTGAAGCTTTCTTT.